This passage covers 23 T cell receptor beta chains from one sample sequenced in a study of cytomegalovirus exposure and HLA in healthy donors. A multiplex PCR was run with 60 Vbeta primers and 13 Jbeta primers. Method: immunoSEQ multiplex PCR; TCRdb's copy keeps in-frame clones and lacks some. The data contain hundreds of thousands of clones, 60% to 80% of them singletons. The sample was PBMCs. These receptors all stem from a man younger than 30 in good health and CMV-seronegative.

This chain joins TRBV5-1 and TRBJ1-1, with 8 bases fitting TRBD1. The V segment lost 5 bases and the J segment 0 bases; nucleotides outside the gene matches: 6. This CDR3 has 15 residues. Germline CDR1 and CDR2: SGHRS and YFSETQ. The CDR3, as DNA: TGCGCCAGCAGTAGGACAGGGACCATGAACACTGAAGCTTTCTTT. Translated: CASSRTGTMNTEAFF.

This chain connects TRBV7-3 to TRBJ2-3; 10 bases are a match to TRBD1. With V trimmed by 3 bases and J by 5 bases, 5 bases remained unmatched. This CDR3 comprises 15 residues. The germline gives CDR1 SGHTA, CDR2 FQGTGA. The CDR3 sequence is CASSLTGGAVDTQYF. In DNA, the CDR3 is TGTGCCAGCAGCTTGACAGGGGGCGCGGTAGATACGCAGTATTTT. Full variable domain (remainder filled in from reference TRBV7-3 and TRBJ2-3): GAGVSQTPSNKVTEKGKYVELRCDPISGHTALYWYRQSLGQGPEFLIYFQGTGAADDSGLPNDRFFAVRPEGSVSTLKIQRTERGDSAVYLCASSLTGGAVDTQYFGPGTRLTVL.

The genes are TRBV28 and TRBJ2-6; no reliable D call. CDR3 length: 14 residues. Trimming took off 6 bases at V and 6 bases at J, with 12 bases between the two ends. From germline, CDR1 is MDHEN and CDR2 SYDVKM. The DNA of the CDR3 is TGTGCCAGCAGCACCACTGCCCAGGCCAACGTCCTGACTTTC. It encodes CASSTTAQANVLTF.

The V call is TRBV5-6, the J call TRBJ1-2, with D tentatively TRBD1 (6 bases). This CDR3 has 18 residues. CDR1 and CDR2 (germline): SGHDT, YYEEEE. V lost 1 base, J lost 3 bases, and 22 bases lay in between. The CDR3 sequence is CASSLWGGVRRFDYGYTF. The CDR3 DNA sequence: TGTGCCAGCAGCTTGTGGGGGGGCGTTCGACGTTTTGACTATGGCTACACCTTC. The variable domain in full, with the rest retrieved from reference TRBV5-6 and TRBJ1-2, is DAGVTQSPTHLIKTRGQQVTLRCSPKSGHDTVSWYQQALGQGPQFIFQYYEEEERQRGNFPDRFSGHQFPNYSSELNVNALLLGDSALYLCASSLWGGVRRFDYGYTFGSGTRLTVV.

The chain has TRBV7-3 and TRBJ2-3; no clear D gene. Trimming left V 3 bases short and J 1 base short, with 5 bases between. There are 13 residues in the CDR3. Germline CDR1 reads SGHTA; CDR2 reads FQGTGA. CDR3 in DNA: TGTGCCAGCAGCTTTCCAGGCACAGATACGCAGTATTTT. Residues: CASSFPGTDTQYF.

The V and J genes are TRBV5-6 and TRBJ1-1, with D possibly being TRBD1 (6 bases). The V gene's germline CDR1 is SGHDT and CDR2 YYEEEE. V lost 1 base and J lost 2, with 9 bases in between. The length of the CDR3 is 14 residues. The CDR3 here is CASSLKGGNTEAFF. In nucleotides, the CDR3 is TGTGCCAGCAGCTTGAAAGGGGGAAACACTGAAGCTTTCTTT.

The chain couples TRBV29-1 to TRBJ2-7, with TRBD2 identical over 8 bases. Germline lookup yields CDR1 SQVTM and CDR2 ANQGSEA. The CDR3 has 11 amino acids. V gave up 4 bases and J gave up 6 bases; unmatched junction bases: 2. In DNA, the CDR3 is TGCAGCGTTGCGGGGGGGGGCGAGCAGTACTTC. It yields the protein CSVAGGGEQYF.

This chain uses TRBV7-8 with TRBJ2-1, with a weak D call TRBD2 (5 bases). V dropped 5 bases and J dropped 2 bases, with 13 bases sitting between them. CDR1 and CDR2 (germline): SGHVS, FQNEAQ. This CDR3 contains 15 residues. DNA for the CDR3: TGTGCCAGCAGCCCGCTAGCCACCACCTACAATGAGCAGTTCTTC. Translation gives CASSPLATTYNEQFF.

As regards this clone: The junction differs from germline at one of its ends, possibly a read error. The rearrangement uses TRBV7-9 and TRBJ2-7, with TRBD1 identical over 8 bases. This CDR3 has 16 residues. Germline V gene lookup returns CDR1 SEHNR and CDR2 FQNEAQ (reference sequence). CDR3 sequence: CSSSFHGQGPTYEQYF. The CDR3, as DNA: TGTTCCAGCAGCTTCCACGGACAGGGTCCCACCTACGAGCAGTACTTC.

The genes are TRBV30 and TRBJ2-4; 8 nucleotides agree with TRBD1. The germline V gene has CDR1 GTSNPN and CDR2 SVGIG (reference sequence). Losses at the gene ends were 7 bases for V and 3 bases for J; bases not matched to a gene: 11. This CDR3 is 15 amino acids long. The CDR3 loop is CALGVTGEVKNIQYF. CDR3 nucleotide sequence: TGTGCCTTAGGCGTGACAGGGGAAGTCAAAAACATTCAGTACTTC.

Concerning this clone itself: One end of the junction varies from germline; a read error may be responsible. V is TRBV6-4 and J is TRBJ2-1, with 10 bases aligning to TRBD2. This CDR3 spans 15 amino acids. Germline CDR1 MRHNA, CDR2 SNTAGT. CDR3 coding DNA: TGTGCCAGCAGTGTCCAAGCGGGAGGGCATTGGCCCCATATCTTC. Translating gives CASSVQAGGHWPHIF.

J is TRBJ1-2 and V is TRBV5-1; D not resolved. The CDR3 loop spans 14 amino acids. Germline V gene data show CDR1 as SGHRS and CDR2 as YFSETQ. Trimming removed 0 bases from V and 0 bases from J, with 6 bases in between. The CDR3 spells CASSLDPANYGYTF. In DNA form, the CDR3 reads TGCGCCAGCAGCTTGGATCCGGCTAACTATGGCTACACCTTC.

The V and J genes are TRBV19 and TRBJ2-7; the D gene is possibly TRBD1 (6 bases). Trimming took off 5 bases at V and 6 bases at J, with 14 bases between the two ends. Germline values: CDR1 LNHDA, CDR2 SQIVND (reference sequence). The CDR3 sequence is 13 residues long. DNA for the CDR3: TGTGCCAGTAGTTCCGGGACATTACTCGAGCAGTACTTC. Its protein product is CASSSGTLLEQYF.

This clone was recorded only once. The rearrangement joins TRBV7-2 to TRBJ2-3, with D maybe TRBD1 (5 bases). The V gene lost 3 bases and the J gene lost 0 bases, with 7 bases spanning the gap. Germline V gene lookup returns CDR1 SGHTA and CDR2 FQGNSA. There are 14 residues in the CDR3. The CDR3 sequence: CASSLRQSTDTQYF. The CDR3 nucleotides are TGTGCCAGCAGCTTGAGACAGAGCACAGATACGCAGTATTTT.

The CDR3 loop is CASSLRSVGDNEQFF. CDR3 sequence (DNA): TGTGCCAGCAGTCTACGGTCAGTAGGAGACAATGAGCAGTTCTTC. The genes are TRBV27 and TRBJ2-1; D is uncertain. V was clipped by 5 bases and J by 5 bases, with 16 bases between them. This CDR3 is built from 15 residues. Germline-derived CDR1 and CDR2 are MNHEY and SMNVEV (reference sequence).

The chain joins TRBV19 to TRBJ2-1; 8 nucleotides agree with TRBD2. The germline gives CDR1 LNHDA, CDR2 SQIVND (reference sequence). The junction had 3 bases not matched to a gene; V was cut back by 0 bases and J by 2 bases. The CDR3 is made up of 16 amino acids. The CDR3 DNA follows: TGTGCCAGTAGTATAGAGGCGGGGGGAGCCTACAATGAGCAGTTCTTC. Protein sequence: CASSIEAGGAYNEQFF.

This clone has a handful of counts. The J gene is TRBJ1-5, the V gene TRBV2, with 9 nucleotides matching TRBD1. CDR1 SNHLY and CDR2 FYNNEI come from the germline V gene. The V and J ends lost 5 bases and 5 bases, in that order; junction bases with no gene match: 7. The CDR3 runs 15 residues. The CDR3 coding sequence is TGTGCCAGCAGTTCTGACAGGGGGTCCCATCAGCCCCAGCATTTT. Translated: CASSSDRGSHQPQHF.

This clone turned up a few times. This sequence joins TRBV29-1 and TRBJ2-5; 8 nucleotides line up with TRBD1. The CDR3 is 15 amino acids. Germline CDR1 SQVTM, CDR2 ANQGSEA. Germline trimming cut 8 bases from V and 3 bases from J; bases unmatched to any gene: 14. The CDR3 sequence is CSTLRGTGLEETQYF. DNA for the CDR3: TGCAGCACCCTTCGTGGGACAGGACTCGAAGAGACCCAGTACTTC.

Points on this clone: The sample has other DNA sequences that encode this CDR3 too. The chain recombines TRBV4-3 with TRBJ1-6; D gene uncertain. The CDR3 spans 12 residues. V was clipped by 6 bases and J by 10 bases, with 10 bases between them. Germline V lookup: CDR1 LGHNA, CDR2 YSLEER. CDR3 nucleotides: TGCGCCAGCAGTCTAGGAGGATCACCCCTCCACTTT. This translates into CASSLGGSPLHF.

The chain recombines TRBV10-3 with TRBJ1-5, with D unclear. V was shortened by 3 bases and J by 5 bases, with 8 bases between the two germline ends. The CDR3 covers 13 residues. Per the germline V gene, CDR1 is ENHRY and CDR2 is SYGVKD. CDR3 loop: CAISDIEDQPQHF. In DNA form, the CDR3 reads TGTGCCATCAGTGATATAGAGGATCAGCCCCAGCATTTT.

The chain combines TRBV7-6 with TRBJ2-1, with 8 bases fitting TRBD2. The trim removed 0 bases at V and 7 bases at J, leaving 5 bases unmatched. CDR1 is SGHVS and CDR2 is FNYEAQ in the germline V gene. The CDR3 totals 15 residues. The CDR3 sequence: CASSLASASGNEQFF. The CDR3 coding sequence is TGTGCCAGCAGCTTAGCGAGCGCTAGCGGGAATGAGCAGTTCTTC.

V is TRBV7-7 and J is TRBJ2-6, with no clear D. This CDR3 contains 13 residues. Looked up from germline, CDR1 is SSHAT and CDR2 is FNYEAQ (reference sequence). The CDR3 DNA is TGTGCTGTAACAGTCTCTGGGGCCAACGTCCTGACTTTC. It translates to CAVTVSGANVLTF.

The gene calls are TRBV19 and TRBJ1-5; 8 bases align to TRBD1. The ends lost 5 bases at V and 7 bases at J; junction bases unmatched: 16. In germline, CDR1 is LNHDA, CDR2 SQIVND (reference sequence). This CDR3 comprises 17 residues. In nucleotides, the CDR3 is TGTGCCAGTAGTTTCCGCCTTGGACAGGGTGTCGAGCAGCCCCAGCATTTT. Protein product: CASSFRLGQGVEQPQHF. Drawing the rest from reference TRBV19 and TRBJ1-5, the complete variable domain is DGGITQSPKYLFRKEGQNVTLSCEQNLNHDAMYWYRQDPGQGLRLIYYSQIVNDFQKGDIAEGYSVSREKKESFPLTVTSAQKNPTAFYLCASSFRLGQGVEQPQHFGDGTRLSIL.